These 31 T cell receptor beta chains share one sample of origin, sequenced in a study of T cell repertoires in cytomegalovirus infection. TCRdb re-called the reads with MiXCR, one entry per CDR3 protein. The sample contains more than 150,000 distinct CDR3 sequences, roughly 19% of which appear only once. Sequencing was performed on PBMCs. The receptors were sampled from a human donor in good health (CMV status not recorded). Some clones in this sample may be carry-over from other donors' samples.

The chain joins TRBV28 to TRBJ1-3, with 8 bases aligning to TRBD1. Germline CDR1 reads MDHEN; CDR2 reads SYDVKM. V was clipped by 5 bases and J by 2 bases; unmatched bases: 5. CDR3 length equals 15 residues. CDR3 DNA sequence: TGTGCCAGCAGTGGTCGGACAGGGACTGGAAACACCATATATTTT. Its translation is CASSGRTGTGNTIYF.

This chain links TRBV5-1 with TRBJ2-1, with D tentatively TRBD1 or TRBD2 (5 bases each). CDR3 length: 15 amino acids. The germline V and J ends were trimmed by 5 bases and 5 bases, with 17 bases remaining between them. Germline V gene sequence: CDR1 SGHRS, CDR2 YFSETQ. The CDR3 DNA sequence: TGCGCCAGCAGAAGTGGGACGGGGAATAACAATGAGCAGTTCTTC. This sequence encodes CASRSGTGNNNEQFF.

This clonotype was counted ten times or more. V usage is TRBV7-2 and J usage is TRBJ2-5; 12 bases line up with TRBD2. Germline V CDR1 and CDR2: SGHTA, FQGNSA. J gave up 9 bases and V 5 bases, and 13 bases lay outside the gene matches. The CDR3 has 16 amino acids. The CDR3 sequence is CASSHSLAGGRAAQYF. DNA of the CDR3: TGTGCCAGCAGCCATTCACTAGCGGGGGGCCGGGCGGCCCAGTACTTC.

The chain links TRBV7-6 to TRBJ2-5; TRBD1 is a possible D gene (6 bases). The CDR3 length is 14 residues. Germline CDR1 reads SGHVS; CDR2 reads FNYEAQ. The V end was cut by 1 base, the J end by 5 bases, with 11 bases between. The CDR3 DNA sequence: TGTGCCAGCAGCTTAGGTGGACAGCGGGAGACCCAGTACTTC. Amino acids: CASSLGGQRETQYF.

Note on this clonotype: The germline gene is not matched at one end of the junction; a read error may be the cause. This chain joins TRBV7-9 and TRBJ1-2; no clear D gene. The CDR3 is 8 residues long. Germline CDR1 reads SEHNR; CDR2 reads FQNEAQ (reference sequence). In DNA form, the CDR3 reads TGTGCCAGCAGCCCACTTGCCTTC. Its protein is CASSPLAF.

The rearrangement joins TRBV28 to TRBJ2-5; no clear D. Trimming removed 7 bases from V and 2 bases from J, with 5 bases in between. Germline CDR1 reads MDHEN; CDR2 reads SYDVKM. This CDR3 comprises 11 residues. The CDR3 spells CASTAQETQYF. The CDR3 DNA reads TGTGCCAGCACGGCTCAAGAGACCCAGTACTTC. Looking up the rest from reference TRBV28 and TRBJ2-5 gives the full variable domain: DVKVTQSSRYLVKRTGEKVFLECVQDMDHENMFWYRQDPGLGLRLIYFSYDVKMKEKGDIPEGYSVSREKKERFSLILESASTNQTSMYLCASTAQETQYFGPGTRLLVL.

This clonotype was counted a single time. The junction shows a germline mismatch at one end, possibly a read error. V and J are TRBV10-2 and TRBJ2-5, with a possible D match to TRBD2 (5 bases). The CDR3 sequence is 14 residues long. Looked up from germline, CDR1 is WSHSY and CDR2 is SAAADI. CDR3 protein: CAISERGFGETQYF. The CDR3 DNA reads TGCGCCATCAGTGAACGGGGTTTCGGAGAGACCCAGTACTTC.

The chain combines TRBV15 with TRBJ2-5; D unclear. This CDR3 is 16 amino acids long. CDR1 LNHNV and CDR2 YYDKDF come from the germline V gene (reference sequence). Trimming removed 3 bases at V and 2 bases at J, with 16 bases between. The CDR3 region has the DNA TGTGCCACCAGCAGCTCGCCTGGACGGCGTCAAGAGACCCAGTACTTC. Translation: CATSSSPGRRQETQYF.

This clonotype has more than one count but fewer than ten. The J gene is TRBJ2-5, the V gene TRBV5-1; D perhaps matches TRBD2 (6 bases). Germline CDR1 and CDR2: SGHRS and YFSETQ. The CDR3 loop spans 17 amino acids. V was cut by 0 bases and J by 5 bases, with 20 bases left in between. The CDR3 DNA is TGCGCCAGCAGCTTGGGCGGTAGCCCGGGAGTCATGGAGACCCAGTACTTC. It codes for CASSLGGSPGVMETQYF.

The CDR3 loop is CASSSARSYEQYF. The DNA of the CDR3 is TGCGCCAGCAGCTCCGCACGGTCCTACGAGCAGTACTTC. The chain employs TRBV5-1 and TRBJ2-7, with D unresolved. The V end was cut by 3 bases, the J end by 1 base, with 8 bases between. This CDR3 is built from 13 residues. CDR1 is SGHRS and CDR2 is YFSETQ in the germline V gene.

The chain combines TRBV28 with TRBJ2-3; 12 nucleotides line up with TRBD2. Germline V gene sequence: CDR1 MDHEN, CDR2 SYDVKM. CDR3 size: 19 residues. V was clipped by 4 bases and J by 3 bases; unmatched bases: 14. The CDR3 is CASSYPSGRGSQGTDTQYF. DNA for the CDR3: TGTGCCAGCAGTTACCCTAGCGGGAGGGGGTCTCAAGGAACAGATACGCAGTATTTT. Together with reference TRBV28 and TRBJ2-3, the CDR3 gives the full variable domain: DVKVTQSSRYLVKRTGEKVFLECVQDMDHENMFWYRQDPGLGLRLIYFSYDVKMKEKGDIPEGYSVSREKKERFSLILESASTNQTSMYLCASSYPSGRGSQGTDTQYFGPGTRLTVL.

This clonotype showed up many times. This chain links TRBV12-3 or TRBV12-4 with TRBJ2-1; TRBD1 might be the D (6 bases). The CDR3 is made up of 15 amino acids. Trimming shortened V by 3 bases and J by 0 bases, and 9 bases separated the two germline ends. The CDR3 sequence: CASSFGQSSYNEQFF. The CDR3 region has the DNA TGTGCCAGCAGTTTTGGACAGTCCTCCTACAATGAGCAGTTCTTC.

In DNA form, the CDR3 reads TGTGCCAGCAGCTTTAGCGGGGGCGATACGCAGTATTTT. The encoded protein is CASSFSGGDTQYF. The chain combines TRBV5-4 with TRBJ2-3, with 9 bases matching TRBD2. V lost 2 bases, J lost 6 bases, and 1 base stayed unmatched. Germline V gene lookup returns CDR1 SGHNT and CDR2 YYREEE (reference sequence). The CDR3 is 13 residues long.

The rearrangement links TRBV29-1 to TRBJ2-7; possible D gene TRBD1, 6 bases. V lost 5 bases to trimming and J lost 1 base, with 12 bases between them. This CDR3 spans 13 amino acids. Germline assignment: CDR1 SQVTM and CDR2 ANQGSEA. CDR3 protein: CSVSDRLSYEQYF. Here the CDR3 DNA reads TGCAGCGTTTCCGACAGGCTTTCCTACGAGCAGTACTTC.

The rearrangement uses TRBV5-4 and TRBJ2-7, with 9 bases aligning to TRBD1. The CDR3 is made up of 15 amino acids. V lost 3 bases to trimming and J lost 3 bases; unmatched junction nucleotides: 7. Germline V gene lookup returns CDR1 SGHNT and CDR2 YYREEE (reference sequence). This CDR3 reads CASSSDRGRIYEQYF. CDR3 in DNA: TGTGCCAGCAGCTCCGACAGGGGGAGAATCTACGAGCAGTACTTC.

This sequence joins TRBV6-5 and TRBJ2-7; tentative D call: TRBD2 (7 bases). Deletions cut 3 bases from V and 0 bases from J, with 12 bases between. CDR1 is MNHEY and CDR2 is SVGAGI in the germline V gene. There are 15 residues in the CDR3. The CDR3 sequence is CASSYGRGTSYEQYF. CDR3 in DNA: TGTGCCAGCAGTTATGGGAGGGGGACCTCCTACGAGCAGTACTTC.

The gene calls are TRBV27 and TRBJ2-6; D is unresolved. V was shortened by 2 bases and J by 0 bases, with 5 bases between the two germline ends. CDR3 length: 15 residues. The germline CDR1 and CDR2 sequences are MNHEY and SMNVEV (reference sequence). The DNA of the CDR3 is TGTGCCAGCAGTTTACAGTCCTCTGGGGCCAACGTCCTGACTTTC. As protein: CASSLQSSGANVLTF.

The rearrangement uses TRBV20-1 and TRBJ2-5; TRBD1 might be the D (5 bases). This CDR3 is 14 amino acids long. Germline V gene data show CDR1 as DFQATT and CDR2 as SNEGSKA (reference sequence). V dropped 5 bases and J dropped 1 base, with 14 bases sitting between them. In DNA form, the CDR3 reads TGCAGTGCTGGGGCTACTGGGTCCCAAGAGACCCAGTACTTC. Protein sequence: CSAGATGSQETQYF.

The sample holds many counts of this clonotype. This sequence joins TRBV7-8 and TRBJ2-3; 7 bases match TRBD1. The CDR3 covers 14 residues. V gave up 2 bases and J gave up 5 bases; unmatched junction bases: 4. Germline lookup yields CDR1 SGHVS and CDR2 FQNEAQ. The CDR3 here is CASSLRGGVDTQYF. The DNA of the CDR3 is TGTGCCAGCAGCTTAAGAGGGGGCGTAGATACGCAGTATTTT.

This clonotype was picked up a small number of times. The J gene is TRBJ1-1, the V gene TRBV28, with D maybe TRBD1 (5 bases). V was pared by 7 bases and J by 1 base, with 19 bases between. The CDR3 is made up of 16 amino acids. Looked up from germline, CDR1 is MDHEN and CDR2 is SYDVKM. CDR3 bases: TGTGCCAGCACCATCACAGGCGTCTCGGGGAACACTGAAGCTTTCTTT. This codes for CASTITGVSGNTEAFF.

This clonotype was counted a few times. The rearrangement joins TRBV11-3 to TRBJ2-5; 14 positions match TRBD2. CDR3 length equals 17 residues. V shed 5 bases and J 3 bases; nucleotides not matched to a gene: 8. Germline V CDR1 and CDR2: SGHNT, YENEEA. This CDR3 is CASSPGTSGRGEETQYF. The CDR3 bases are TGTGCCAGCAGCCCAGGGACTAGCGGGAGAGGGGAAGAGACCCAGTACTTC.

The chain combines TRBV4-3 with TRBJ2-5; tentatively, D is TRBD1 (6 bases). This CDR3 has 16 amino acids. Germline V gives CDR1 LGHNA, CDR2 YSLEER. V was shortened by 1 base and J by 3 bases, with 15 bases between the two germline ends. The CDR3 bases are TGCGCCAGCAGCCAAGGTCGCCGGACAGCAGAAGAGACCCAGTACTTC. As protein: CASSQGRRTAEETQYF.

The rearrangement links TRBV6-2 or TRBV6-3 to TRBJ1-5; the match to TRBD1 covers 12 bases. With 2 bases clipped from V and 2 bases from J, the junction kept 4 bases outside the gene matches. The CDR3 totals 17 residues. Germline V gives CDR1 MNHEY, CDR2 SVGEGT. DNA for the CDR3: TGTGCCAGCAGTTACGGGACAGGGGGCGCGGGCAATCAGCCCCAGCATTTT. Translating gives CASSYGTGGAGNQPQHF.

The chain has TRBV10-3 and TRBJ1-2; possible D gene TRBD1, 5 bases. This CDR3 has 13 residues. Trimming shortened V by 4 bases and J by 4 bases, and 10 bases separated the two germline ends. Germline CDR1 ENHRY, CDR2 SYGVKD. In nucleotides, the CDR3 is TGTGCCATCAGTGGGGGGAGCTTCTATGGCTACACCTTC. This sequence encodes CAISGGSFYGYTF.

This clonotype has at least ten counts. The chain has TRBV11-3 and TRBJ1-1; 7 nucleotides line up with TRBD1. V dropped 5 bases and J dropped 7; count of bases not matched to a gene: 4. The CDR3 extends over 12 amino acids. Per the germline V gene, CDR1 is SGHNT and CDR2 is YENEEA. In nucleotides, the CDR3 is TGTGCCAGCAGCCACAGGGACAGTGAAGCTTTCTTT. Translation gives CASSHRDSEAFF.

There are many counts of this clonotype. This sequence joins TRBV7-8 and TRBJ2-5; D call uncertain. The V gene lost 5 bases and the J gene lost 4 bases, with 2 bases spanning the gap. This CDR3 is built from 10 residues. CDR1 and CDR2 (germline): SGHVS, FQNEAQ. The CDR3 nucleotides are TGTGCCAGCAGCCGAGAGACCCAGTACTTC. Amino acid sequence: CASSRETQYF. Looking up the rest from reference TRBV7-8 and TRBJ2-5 gives the full variable domain: GAGVSQSPRYKVAKRGQDVALRCDPISGHVSLFWYQQALGQGPEFLTYFQNEAQLDKSGLPSDRFFAERPEGSVSTLKIQRTQQEDSAVYLCASSRETQYFGPGTRLLVL.

The genes are TRBV20-1 and TRBJ1-2; D may be TRBD1 (5 bases). The CDR3 length is 13 residues. Germline CDR1 is DFQATT and CDR2 is SNEGSKA (reference sequence). The V gene lost 3 bases and the J gene lost 8 bases, with 16 bases spanning the gap. The CDR3 here is CSASGQGGAGYTF. CDR3 DNA: TGCAGTGCTAGTGGGCAGGGTGGGGCCGGCTACACCTTC.

The chain joins TRBV7-2 to TRBJ2-5; D is perhaps TRBD2 (5 bases). Looked up from germline, CDR1 is SGHTA and CDR2 is FQGNSA. Trimming stripped 5 bases from V and 7 bases from J, with 14 bases between. The CDR3 runs to 13 residues. The CDR3 DNA sequence: TGTACCAGCAGCGCAGACCTCCGGGGGACCCAGTACTTC. This gives the protein CTSSADLRGTQYF.

This clonotype came up a few times. This chain joins TRBV19 and TRBJ2-3, with unresolved D. The CDR3 loop spans 12 amino acids. Trimming left V 9 bases short and J 2 bases short, with 9 bases between. Germline V gene data show CDR1 as LNHDA and CDR2 as SQIVND (reference sequence). Written as DNA, the CDR3 is TGTGCCAGCCGCGACTTCACAGATACGCAGTATTTT. Translating it yields CASRDFTDTQYF.

V is TRBV18 and J is TRBJ1-1; D gene uncertain. Per germline, CDR1 KGHSH and CDR2 LQKENI. CDR3 length: 15 amino acids. Trimming stripped 2 bases from V and 0 bases from J, with 10 bases between. CDR3 in amino acids: CASSPRHNMNTEAFF. The CDR3 DNA reads TGTGCCAGCTCACCAAGACACAACATGAACACTGAAGCTTTCTTT.

Worth noting for this clonotype: A read error may account for a junction end that differs from germline. J is TRBJ2-1 and V is TRBV7-6; 11 positions match TRBD2. Germline values: CDR1 SGHVS, CDR2 FNYEAQ. There are 14 residues in the CDR3. The CDR3, as DNA: TGTGCCATCAGCTTAGCGGGAGGGAACAATGAGCAGTTCTTC. Translating it yields CAISLAGGNNEQFF.